This T cell receptor (beta chain) emerged from a study of T cell responses to AZD1222 COVID-19 vaccine. Study outcomes and limitations: The study found vaccine-associated CD4 TCRs spanning spike, dominant at 160-218 and 743-854. With two AZD1222 doses given, Spike-specific TCR breadth and depth both rose.

Second-dose timings of about 4 or about 12 weeks were pooled. A remark on this clone: Its antigen is currently unknown.

V shed 0 bases and J shed 0 bases, with 15 bases lying between them. The CDR3 contains 17 residues. Germline CDR1 SGHDN, CDR2 FVKESK. Method: immunoSEQ multiplex PCR; TCRdb's copy keeps in-frame clones and lacks some. The table shows 95,000 to 100,000 clones, with around nine tenths occurring only once. The sequence was obtained from an adult who received the AZD1222 COVID-19 vaccine. This chain uses TRBV14 with TRBJ2-7; tentatively, D is TRBD1 (6 bases). Sequencing used peripheral blood, obtained 28 days after the second AZD1222 dose. The CDR3 DNA is TGTGCCAGCAGCCAAGATCTGGGACACCGCTCCTCCTACGAGCAGTACTTC. It translates to CASSQDLGHRSSYEQYF.